This entry describes one T cell receptor beta chain. It may be a read error: a sequence one base away is much more abundant. The source of the sample is a study of T cells after yellow fever vaccination. TCRdb re-derived calls from the 5' RACE reads in MiXCR, one entry per CDR3 protein. The table shows under 400,000 distinct CDR3 sequences, with around an eighth occurring only once. The sequence came from a man in his late teens or twenties who received the YFV17D yellow fever vaccine. The source material was CD4+ T cells sorted from PBMCs, sampled 15 days after the yellow fever booster vaccination.

CDR3 protein: CAISWGREHFF. CDR3 DNA sequence: TGTGCCATCAGTTGGGGCAGGGAGCATTTCTTT. This chain joins TRBV12-3 or TRBV12-4 and TRBJ1-1; weak D call: TRBD1 (5 bases). The CDR3 length is 11 residues.